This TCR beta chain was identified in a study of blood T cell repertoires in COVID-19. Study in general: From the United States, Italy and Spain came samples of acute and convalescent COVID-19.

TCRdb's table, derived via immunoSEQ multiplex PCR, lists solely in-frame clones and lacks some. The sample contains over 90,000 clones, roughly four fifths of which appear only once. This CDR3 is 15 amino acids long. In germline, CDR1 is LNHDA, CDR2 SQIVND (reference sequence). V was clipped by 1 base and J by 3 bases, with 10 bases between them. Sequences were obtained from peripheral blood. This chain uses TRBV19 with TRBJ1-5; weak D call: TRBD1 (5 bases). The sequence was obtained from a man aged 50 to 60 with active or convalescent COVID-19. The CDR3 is CASSIAAGSNQPQHF. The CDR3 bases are TGTGCCAGTAGTATAGCGGCAGGGTCCAATCAGCCCCAGCATTTT.